This T cell receptor (beta chain) is drawn from a study of T cell repertoires in cytomegalovirus infection. As for the study in general: Peptides in the study included HLA-C-restricted and HLA-B-restricted CMV epitopes. Matching HLA type, along with CMV infection, was indicated by public TCR beta signatures.

As to this clonotype: Its antigen remains unknown.

V lost 4 bases, J lost 5 bases, and 10 bases stayed unmatched. Germline loops: CDR1 MGHRA, CDR2 YSYEKL. There are 15 residues in the CDR3. TCRdb processed the reads anew with MiXCR; each CDR3 protein has one entry. The sample includes about 770,000 distinct CDR3 sequences, about 28% seen only once; the top ten take roughly 13%. The V gene is TRBV4-1, the J gene TRBJ1-2; 7 positions match TRBD1. The sample here was cultured CD8+ T cells from PBMCs, taken from culture after CMV antigen stimulation. The clonotype originates from a human donor in good health (CMV status not recorded). Some clones in this sample may be carry-over from other donors' samples. CDR3 nucleotides: TGCGCCAGCAGCCTTTCACAGGGGCATAGGTATGGCTACACCTTC. This sequence encodes CASSLSQGHRYGYTF.